The 30 T cell receptor beta chains below were found in one sample sequenced in a study of vaccination and CD4 T cells after COVID-19. The sample's treatment: approximately nine-day PBMC culture with coronavirus spike peptide pools or control peptides (ViraFEST assay). Unexposed donor CD4+ T cells predated the COVID-19 pandemic, collected 2011-2018. Sequencing of the DNA from cultured CD4+ T cells was carried out with the Oncomine TCR Beta short-read assay. In this case, cultured CD4+ T cells provided the extracted genomic DNA. TCRdb analysed the PCR reads with MiXCR anew, one entry per CDR3 protein. The sample gives over 9,000 distinct CDR3 sequences, about 38% of which show up once; about 15% is in the top ten. These receptors have no identified antigens. The sequenced sample consisted of CD4+ T cells from blood, cultured in vitro. The receptors originated from a human donor in good health.

The chain has TRBV20-1 and TRBJ2-5; 14 nucleotides agree with TRBD2. Trimming took 5 bases from V and 5 from J; bases not matched to a gene: 7. The CDR3 has 15 amino acids. CDR1 and CDR2 (germline): DFQATT, SNEGSKA (reference sequence). As DNA, the CDR3 is TGCAGTGCTCAGGGACTAGCGGGAGCGGAGGAGACCCAGTACTTC. Its translation: CSAQGLAGAEETQYF.

This clonotype turned up a few times. The chain is built from TRBV7-6 and TRBJ2-2; 7 positions match TRBD2. J gave up 6 bases and V 4 bases, and 8 bases lay outside the gene matches. Per the germline V gene, CDR1 is SGHVS and CDR2 is FNYEAQ. The CDR3 is made up of 15 amino acids. This chain's CDR3 is CASSSVRGEAGELFF. In DNA form, the CDR3 reads TGTGCCAGCAGCTCGGTACGGGGGGAGGCCGGGGAGCTGTTTTTT.

The chain uses TRBV20-1 and TRBJ2-7; weak D call: TRBD2 (5 bases). Germline CDR1 reads DFQATT; CDR2 reads SNEGSKA (reference sequence). The CDR3 is made up of 14 amino acids. V lost 0 bases, J lost 2 bases, and 11 bases lay in between. The CDR3 sequence is CSARDARGPYEQYF. CDR3 DNA sequence: TGCAGTGCTAGAGATGCTCGGGGTCCCTACGAGCAGTACTTC.

This clonotype appeared once. This rearrangement joins TRBV4-1 to TRBJ2-1; D might be TRBD1 (6 bases). From germline, CDR1 is MGHRA and CDR2 YSYEKL. Trimming stripped 0 bases from V and 1 base from J, with 13 bases between. CDR3 size: 17 residues. The CDR3 loop is CASSQDPRGHSYNEQFF. The CDR3 region has the DNA TGCGCCAGCAGCCAAGATCCTAGGGGACATTCCTACAATGAGCAGTTCTTC.

The CDR3 nucleotides read TGTGCCAGCAGCTTGGGGCAGGTGCCGCTGGCTAACTATGGCTACACCTTC. This sequence encodes CASSLGQVPLANYGYTF. The gene calls are TRBV5-6 and TRBJ1-2; no definite D call. This CDR3 is 17 amino acids long. CDR1 SGHDT and CDR2 YYEEEE come from the germline V gene. Trimming cost V 0 bases and J 0 bases, with 15 bases left between them.

This clonotype was seen only a few times. This sequence joins TRBV7-2 and TRBJ1-2; tentatively, D is TRBD1 (5 bases). The CDR3 runs 16 residues. Trimming left V 0 bases short and J 6 bases short, with 17 bases between. Germline lookup yields CDR1 SGHTA and CDR2 FQGNSA. CDR3 sequence (DNA): TGTGCCAGCAGCTTAGCGCTGAGGGTAGGACACAATGGCTACACCTTC. Amino acids: CASSLALRVGHNGYTF.

V and J are TRBV20-1 and TRBJ2-1; D gene ambiguous. Germline assignment: CDR1 DFQATT and CDR2 SNEGSKA (reference sequence). The CDR3 sequence is 11 residues long. Trimming took off 4 bases at V and 4 bases at J, with 5 bases between the two ends. Here the CDR3 DNA reads TGCAGTGCTAAGAGTTACAATGAGCAGTTCTTC. Protein product: CSAKSYNEQFF.

J is TRBJ2-7 and V is TRBV4-3, with TRBD2 as a possible D gene (5 bases). Trimming left V 2 bases short and J 9 bases short, with 11 bases between. Germline V lookup: CDR1 LGHNA, CDR2 YSLEER. This CDR3 region has 12 residues. CDR3 loop: CASSQRGGAQYF. CDR3 DNA sequence: TGCGCCAGCAGCCAAAGAGGAGGTGCGCAGTACTTC.

The chain carries TRBV20-1 and TRBJ2-5; D is possibly TRBD2 (5 bases). The CDR3 runs 19 residues. Trimming left V 1 base short and J 0 bases short, with 24 bases between. CDR1 and CDR2 (germline): DFQATT, SNEGSKA (reference sequence). CDR3 DNA: TGCAGTGCTAGAGGGCGGAGCGAGGGCAGGAGGCGGTACCAAGAGACCCAGTACTTC. Translation gives CSARGRSEGRRRYQETQYF.

The rearrangement uses TRBV7-2 and TRBJ2-7; D is unclear. This CDR3 spans 14 amino acids. Trimming cost V 1 base and J 4 bases, with 11 bases left between them. Germline V gene data show CDR1 as SGHTA and CDR2 as FQGNSA. DNA of the CDR3: TGTGCCAGCAGCTTAGTGGGATGGGGATACGAGCAGTACTTC. Encoded protein: CASSLVGWGYEQYF. Variable domain in full (rest from reference TRBV7-2 and TRBJ2-7): GAGVSQSPSNKVTEKGKDVELRCDPISGHTALYWYRQSLGQGLEFLIYFQGNSAPDKSGLPSDRFSAERTGGSVSTLTIQRTQQEDSAVYLCASSLVGWGYEQYFGPGTRLTVT.

The V and J genes are TRBV25-1 and TRBJ1-2; TRBD1 aligns across 9 bases. The V gene's germline CDR1 is MGHDK and CDR2 SYGVNS. V gave up 5 bases and J gave up 3 bases; unmatched junction bases: 1. The length of the CDR3 is 13 residues. In DNA form, the CDR3 reads TGTGCCAGCAGTACAGGGGGCGACTATGGCTACACCTTC. Translating it yields CASSTGGDYGYTF.

This clonotype occurred a few times. This chain connects TRBV2 to TRBJ2-1, with D unclear. The germline gives CDR1 SNHLY, CDR2 FYNNEI. The CDR3 runs to 13 residues. V lost 4 bases and J 9 bases, leaving 13 bases between the germline ends. Here the CDR3 reads CASSVLVIGEQFF. CDR3 DNA: TGTGCCAGCAGTGTCCTAGTAATCGGTGAGCAGTTCTTC.

The chain joins TRBV7-6 to TRBJ2-7; D may match TRBD1 or TRBD2 (5 bases each). Germline V gene sequence: CDR1 SGHVS, CDR2 FNYEAQ. The CDR3 is 15 amino acids. V lost 5 bases and J lost 2, with 16 bases in between. Written as DNA, the CDR3 is TGTGCCAGCAGCCCTTTACCGGGGCCCCCCTACGAGCAGTACTTC. Protein product: CASSPLPGPPYEQYF.

This clonotype was recorded a few times. The rearrangement links TRBV24-1 to TRBJ2-5, with 10 bases that match TRBD1. Looked up from germline, CDR1 is KGHDR and CDR2 is SFDVKD. The CDR3 loop spans 18 amino acids. V lost 1 base to trimming and J lost 4 bases; unmatched junction nucleotides: 11. CDR3 loop: CATSDFRGTGVDLETQYF. The DNA for the CDR3 is TGTGCCACCAGTGATTTTCGTGGGACAGGGGTCGATTTAGAGACCCAGTACTTC.

The chain carries TRBV4-3 and TRBJ2-7; TRBD2 matches 8 bases. V shed 1 base, J shed 0 bases, and the junction held 14 bases outside the gene matches. CDR1 and CDR2 from the germline V gene are LGHNA and YSLEER. The CDR3 is made up of 19 amino acids. CDR3 DNA sequence: TGCGCCAGCAGCCAAGGAGTTATGTGGCGGGAGGAACCCTCCTACGAGCAGTACTTC. This translates into CASSQGVMWREEPSYEQYF.

This clonotype was detected a few times. The chain carries TRBV2 and TRBJ2-5, with D hard to call. This CDR3 is 11 amino acids long. V lost 10 bases to trimming and J lost 0 bases, with 6 bases between them. Germline assignment: CDR1 SNHLY and CDR2 FYNNEI. This chain's CDR3 is CATVYQETQYF. The CDR3 DNA is TGTGCCACCGTGTACCAAGAGACCCAGTACTTC.

This sequence joins TRBV21-1 and TRBJ1-1; the D call of TRBD1 is as the table states it, not checked on the DNA. TRBV21-1 is recorded as a pseudogene. This CDR3 contains 16 residues. The CDR3 sequence is CAISTGQGARITEAFF. The CDR3, as DNA: TGTGCCATCTCTACAGGACAGGGGGCGCGTATCACTGAAGCTTTCTTT.

The chain has TRBV5-4 and TRBJ2-5; a weak D match, TRBD2 (6 bases). The length of the CDR3 is 16 residues. Deletions cut 1 base from V and 4 bases from J, with 17 bases between. CDR1 and CDR2 from the germline V gene are SGHNT and YYREEE (reference sequence). CDR3 in amino acids: CASSLTSLRSPETQYF. In DNA, the CDR3 is TGTGCCAGCAGCTTGACTAGCTTGAGGTCACCAGAGACCCAGTACTTC.

This chain joins TRBV19 and TRBJ2-1, with D tentatively TRBD2 (6 bases). CDR3 length equals 14 residues. Germline-derived CDR1 and CDR2 are LNHDA and SQIVND (reference sequence). The V gene lost 1 base and the J gene lost 7 bases, with 11 bases spanning the gap. CDR3 nucleotide sequence: TGTGCCAGTAGTATAGCGGGAGCTTGGAATGAGCAGTTCTTC. It specifies CASSIAGAWNEQFF.

V is TRBV6-5 and J is TRBJ2-2, with a weak D call TRBD1 (5 bases). From germline, CDR1 is MNHEY and CDR2 SVGAGI. V lost 0 bases, J lost 0 bases, and 8 bases lay in between. The length of the CDR3 is 16 residues. For the CDR3, the DNA is TGTGCCAGCAGTTACTCAAGGACACCGAACACCGGGGAGCTGTTTTTT. Its protein is CASSYSRTPNTGELFF.

This clonotype was seen more than once but under ten times. CDR3 sequence (DNA): TGTGCCAGCAGTGCTCGGACAGGGGGCTTAGGGTTGGAAGGCTACACCTTC. Translated: CASSARTGGLGLEGYTF. The J gene is TRBJ1-2, the V gene TRBV6-1; 11 nucleotides line up with TRBD1. CDR1 is MNHNS and CDR2 is SASEGT in the germline V gene. J gave up 8 bases and V 4 bases, and 15 bases lay outside the gene matches. The CDR3 sequence is 17 residues long.

The rearrangement links TRBV7-2 to TRBJ2-2, with 10 bases aligning to TRBD2. Looked up from germline, CDR1 is SGHTA and CDR2 is FQGNSA. This CDR3 region has 16 residues. Trimming at V came to 11 bases and at J to 6 bases, leaving 15 bases not matched to a gene. CDR3 region: CAQRPGLAVSSGELFF. CDR3 sequence (DNA): TGTGCCCAAAGACCCGGACTAGCGGTAAGTTCCGGGGAGCTGTTTTTT.

On this clonotype: A read error is likely, as this CDR3 ends without the conserved phenylalanine or tryptophan. The chain links TRBV24-1 to TRBJ2-3; D perhaps matches TRBD2 (5 bases). V was trimmed by 3 bases and J by 4 bases, leaving 16 bases between them. Germline CDR1 KGHDR, CDR2 SFDVKD. CDR3 size: 16 residues. The CDR3 spells CATSDPTSFGADTQYS. The CDR3 DNA reads TGTGCCACCAGTGATCCCACATCGTTCGGGGCAGATACGCAGTATTCT.

The rearrangement uses TRBV20-1 and TRBJ1-1, with TRBD1 as a possible D gene (5 bases). The V gene lost 4 bases and the J gene lost 4 bases, with 13 bases spanning the gap. Germline CDR1 reads DFQATT; CDR2 reads SNEGSKA (reference sequence). The CDR3 contains 13 residues. CDR3 region: CSAKGSGGTEAFF. The CDR3 coding sequence is TGCAGTGCTAAGGGCTCCGGGGGCACTGAAGCTTTCTTT.

There are a few counts of this clonotype. The J gene is TRBJ2-1, the V gene TRBV20-1; a possible D gene is TRBD2 (5 bases). CDR1 and CDR2 from the germline V gene are DFQATT and SNEGSKA (reference sequence). This CDR3 comprises 16 residues. Trimming took 2 bases from V and 4 from J, leaving 18 bases between them. The DNA for the CDR3 is TGCAGTGCTAGAACACGGCACCGAGGACTTTACAATGAGCAGTTCTTC. It translates to CSARTRHRGLYNEQFF.

This clonotype occurred a few times. This chain connects TRBV27 to TRBJ1-1; tentatively, D is TRBD1 (5 bases). The CDR3 is 15 residues long. V was trimmed by 0 bases and J by 5 bases, leaving 13 bases between them. Germline-derived CDR1 and CDR2 are MNHEY and SMNVEV (reference sequence). CDR3 region: CASSLSAGIMTEAFF. The CDR3 DNA follows: TGTGCCAGCAGTTTATCGGCAGGGATAATGACTGAAGCTTTCTTT.

The chain couples TRBV4-1 to TRBJ2-3; D is undetermined. From germline, CDR1 is MGHRA and CDR2 YSYEKL. CDR3 length equals 15 residues. Trimming pared 0 bases from V and 3 bases from J, leaving 10 bases between. The CDR3 bases are TGCGCCAGCAGCCAAGATCCCCCGAATACAGATACGCAGTATTTT. Translation gives CASSQDPPNTDTQYF.

This clonotype was detected only a few times. The chain combines TRBV10-3 with TRBJ2-3; 7 bases are a match to TRBD2. This CDR3 region has 16 residues. Per germline, CDR1 ENHRY and CDR2 SYGVKD. Losses at the gene ends were 0 bases for V and 6 bases for J; bases not matched to a gene: 9. CDR3 coding DNA: TGTGCCATCAGTGAGTCGTGGGCGGGAGCGGGGGATACGCAGTATTTT. This sequence encodes CAISESWAGAGDTQYF.

The chain couples TRBV12-3 or TRBV12-4 to TRBJ1-6; weak D call: TRBD1 (6 bases). V lost 1 base and J lost 5, with 21 bases in between. This CDR3 comprises 19 residues. The CDR3 DNA reads as TGTGCCAGCAGTTTAGATCGGGACACATACCGGGATCATAATTCACCCCTCCACTTT. It yields the protein CASSLDRDTYRDHNSPLHF.

V and J are TRBV20-1 and TRBJ2-3; D is perhaps TRBD2 (5 bases). This CDR3 has 13 residues. The germline V gene has CDR1 DFQATT and CDR2 SNEGSKA (reference sequence). V dropped 4 bases and J dropped 1 base, with 9 bases sitting between them. The CDR3 DNA reads TGCAGTGCTACTCGGGGTCGCACAGATACGCAGTATTTT. This codes for CSATRGRTDTQYF.